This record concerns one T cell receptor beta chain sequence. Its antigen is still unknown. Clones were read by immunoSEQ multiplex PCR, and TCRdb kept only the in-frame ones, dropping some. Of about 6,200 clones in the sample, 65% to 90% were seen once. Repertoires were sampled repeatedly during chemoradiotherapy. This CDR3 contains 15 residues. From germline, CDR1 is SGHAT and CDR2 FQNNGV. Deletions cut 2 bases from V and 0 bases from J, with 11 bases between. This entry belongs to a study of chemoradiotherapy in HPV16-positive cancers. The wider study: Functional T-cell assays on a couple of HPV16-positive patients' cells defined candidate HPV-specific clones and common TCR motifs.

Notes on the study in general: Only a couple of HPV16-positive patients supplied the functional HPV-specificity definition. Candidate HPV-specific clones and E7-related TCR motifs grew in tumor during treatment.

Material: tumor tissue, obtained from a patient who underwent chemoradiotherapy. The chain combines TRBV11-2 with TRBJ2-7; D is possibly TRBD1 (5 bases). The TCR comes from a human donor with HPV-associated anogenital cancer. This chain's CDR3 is CASSLSQGSSYEQYF. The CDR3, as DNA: TGTGCCAGCAGCTTAAGCCAGGGTTCCTCCTACGAGCAGTACTTC.